These 32 T cell receptor beta chains were all obtained from the same sample, sequenced in a study of blood T cell repertoires in COVID-19. Assay: immunoSEQ multiplex PCR; the TCRdb copy retains only in-frame clones and omits some. The sample holds about 98,000 clones, roughly 80% seen once. The specimen sequenced was peripheral blood. The receptors originated from a man aged 65-85 years with active or convalescent COVID-19.

The chain recombines TRBV5-1 with TRBJ2-5, with 8 positions matching TRBD1. With 0 bases clipped from V and 3 bases from J, the junction kept 4 bases outside the gene matches. The length of the CDR3 is 15 residues. Germline V gives CDR1 SGHRS, CDR2 YFSETQ. The CDR3 nucleotides are TGCGCCAGCAGCTTGGTTAGGACAGGGAAAGAGACCCAGTACTTC. Encoded protein: CASSLVRTGKETQYF.

The CDR3 sequence: CASSLNRGNTEAFF. As DNA, the CDR3 is TGTGCCAGCAGCTTAAACAGGGGAAACACTGAAGCTTTCTTT. V gene TRBV7-9 combines with J gene TRBJ1-1; 7 nucleotides match TRBD1. Losses at the gene ends were 2 bases for V and 2 bases for J; bases not matched to a gene: 2. This CDR3 region has 14 residues. Germline V gives CDR1 SEHNR, CDR2 FQNEAQ (reference sequence).

The chain has TRBV9 and TRBJ1-5; D not certain. Germline values: CDR1 SGDLS, CDR2 YYNGEE. V was trimmed by 0 bases and J by 7 bases, leaving 8 bases between them. The CDR3 is 13 residues long. CDR3 sequence: CASSVAGGQPQHF. The CDR3 nucleotides are TGTGCCAGCAGCGTAGCAGGAGGCCAGCCCCAGCATTTT.

The V and J genes are TRBV4-3 and TRBJ1-3; D unresolved. This CDR3 region has 16 residues. Germline values: CDR1 LGHNA, CDR2 YSLEER. V lost 1 base and J 8 bases, leaving 18 bases between the germline ends. The CDR3 DNA follows: TGCGCCAGCAGCCAAGGATCGGACTTCCTTGCAGACACCATATATTTT. This translates into CASSQGSDFLADTIYF.

V and J are TRBV18 and TRBJ1-1, with D maybe TRBD1 (5 bases). Germline lookup yields CDR1 KGHSH and CDR2 LQKENI. There are 14 residues in the CDR3. Trimming removed 1 base at V and 4 bases at J, with 10 bases between. The CDR3 here is CASSPQGSPTEAFF. The CDR3 DNA reads as TGTGCCAGCTCACCACAGGGGTCCCCCACTGAAGCTTTCTTT.

This chain links TRBV27 with TRBJ1-2, with TRBD1 as a possible D gene (6 bases). Trimming shortened V by 4 bases and J by 5 bases, and 26 bases separated the two germline ends. The CDR3 extends over 18 amino acids. Looked up from germline, CDR1 is MNHEY and CDR2 is SMNVEV (reference sequence). The CDR3 region has the DNA TGTGCCAGCAGTTCGAAGGGTGGTTCCCGCCCCGGGACATATGGCTACACCTTC. It yields the protein CASSSKGGSRPGTYGYTF.

The chain uses TRBV5-1 and TRBJ1-1, with D maybe TRBD1 (5 bases). CDR3 length: 14 amino acids. The germline CDR1 and CDR2 sequences are SGHRS and YFSETQ. Trimming stripped 8 bases from V and 0 bases from J, with 14 bases between. The CDR3 DNA sequence: TGCGCCAGTAGGACACTCCTTATGAACACTGAAGCTTTCTTT. As protein: CASRTLLMNTEAFF.

This chain uses TRBV6-5 with TRBJ2-1, with TRBD2 identical over 7 bases. The germline V gene encodes CDR1 MNHEY and CDR2 SVGAGI. This CDR3 contains 15 residues. Losses at the gene ends were 3 bases for V and 1 base for J; bases not matched to a gene: 3. The CDR3 DNA is TGTGCCAGCAGTTATGGGGGGGTGTCCTACAATGAGCAGTTCTTC. The encoded protein is CASSYGGVSYNEQFF.

This clone is categorized as medium-sized. The chain employs TRBV6-5 and TRBJ2-3; D call uncertain. Trimming left V 7 bases short and J 0 bases short, with 14 bases between. CDR1 is MNHEY, CDR2 SVGAGI, per germline. The CDR3 is 15 residues long. The CDR3 sequence is CASNPLGLSTDTQYF. CDR3 nucleotide sequence: TGTGCCAGCAACCCCCTGGGCCTTAGCACAGATACGCAGTATTTT.

V and J are TRBV20-1 and TRBJ1-5, with 9 bases identical to TRBD1. The germline V gene has CDR1 DFQATT and CDR2 SNEGSKA (reference sequence). The CDR3 length is 15 residues. V was pared by 3 bases and J by 2 bases, with 5 bases of the junction left unmatched. CDR3 sequence reads: CSASTGGLGNQPQHF. The CDR3 DNA reads TGCAGTGCTAGTACAGGGGGCTTGGGCAATCAGCCCCAGCATTTT.

This chain connects TRBV14 to TRBJ1-5; 8 bases match TRBD1. J gave up 0 bases and V 8 bases, and 6 bases lay outside the gene matches. CDR3 length: 15 amino acids. The germline gives CDR1 SGHDN, CDR2 FVKESK. The DNA of the CDR3 is TGTGCCAGCCCGAGACAGGGGCCTAGCAATCAGCCCCAGCATTTT. The encoded protein is CASPRQGPSNQPQHF.

This rearrangement joins TRBV18 to TRBJ2-1, with D unclear. Deletions cut 3 bases from V and 5 bases from J, with 8 bases between. This CDR3 is 13 amino acids long. Germline CDR1 is KGHSH and CDR2 is LQKENI. As DNA, the CDR3 is TGTGCCAGCTCACCGCGAGTCGACAATGAGCAGTTCTTC. It specifies CASSPRVDNEQFF.

This clone was observed a single time. This chain joins TRBV2 and TRBJ1-5; D is undetermined. The germline gives CDR1 SNHLY, CDR2 FYNNEI. The V end lost 4 bases, the J end lost 3 bases, and 4 bases lay between the germline ends. This CDR3 is built from 12 residues. The CDR3 nucleotides are TGTGCCAGCAGTGCGTTCAATCAGCCCCAGCATTTT. Its translation: CASSAFNQPQHF.

The genes are TRBV10-2 and TRBJ2-5, with TRBD2 identical over 9 bases. The V gene end was trimmed by 4 bases and the J gene end by 7 bases; junction bases not matched to a gene: 13. CDR3 size: 16 residues. Germline assignment: CDR1 WSHSY and CDR2 SAAADI. CDR3 sequence (DNA): TGCGCCAGCAGTGGTGATCGACTAGCGGTCTTAGGGACCCAGTACTTC. This translates into CASSGDRLAVLGTQYF.

The rearrangement joins TRBV6-5 to TRBJ2-7; 9 nucleotides match TRBD1. The length of the CDR3 is 14 residues. Trimming cost V 2 bases and J 5 bases; bases outside gene matches: 4. Per the germline V gene, CDR1 is MNHEY and CDR2 is SVGAGI. The CDR3 DNA is TGTGCCAGCAGTTACGGGACAGGGCTCAACGAGCAGTACTTC. As protein: CASSYGTGLNEQYF.

Only a few counts were recorded for this clone. The genes are TRBV29-1 and TRBJ2-2; tentative D call: TRBD1 (6 bases). Germline-derived CDR1 and CDR2 are SQVTM and ANQGSEA. The CDR3 runs 12 residues. Trimming cost V 6 bases and J 7 bases, with 12 bases left between them. The DNA for the CDR3 is TGCAGCGTGACAGGCGGAAACGGGGAGCTGTTTTTT. Translating it yields CSVTGGNGELFF.

The chain couples TRBV11-3 to TRBJ2-1; 7 positions agree with TRBD2. Germline CDR1 and CDR2: SGHNT and YENEEA. The CDR3 has 18 amino acids. Trimming removed 4 bases from V and 9 bases from J; junction bases left unmatched: 21. The CDR3 is CASSSSPPRLAGHGEQFF. The CDR3 DNA sequence: TGTGCCAGCAGCTCTAGTCCCCCTCGATTAGCGGGCCACGGTGAGCAGTTCTTC.

The rearrangement uses TRBV19 and TRBJ2-3; 10 bases map to TRBD1. The CDR3 totals 14 residues. V lost 9 bases, J lost 4 bases, and 7 bases stayed unmatched. Germline-derived CDR1 and CDR2 are LNHDA and SQIVND (reference sequence). This CDR3 reads CASTDRGLSDTQYF. The CDR3, as DNA: TGTGCCAGCACAGACAGGGGGCTTTCAGATACGCAGTATTTT.

The gene calls are TRBV19 and TRBJ2-5, with D perhaps TRBD2 (6 bases). The length of the CDR3 is 15 residues. Trimming stripped 10 bases from V and 4 bases from J, with 22 bases between. The germline V gene encodes CDR1 LNHDA and CDR2 SQIVND (reference sequence). This CDR3 reads CATSPFWGDGETQYF. The CDR3 nucleotides are TGTGCCACCTCTCCCTTCTGGGGGGATGGAGAGACCCAGTACTTC.

This CDR3 is CASSLRLEDTQYF. The CDR3 DNA follows: TGTGCCAGCAGCCTTAGACTAGAGGATACGCAGTATTTT. V is TRBV7-6 and J is TRBJ2-3, with a weak D call TRBD2 (6 bases). CDR1 and CDR2 from the germline V gene are SGHVS and FNYEAQ. Trimming cost V 5 bases and J 6 bases, with 12 bases left between them. The CDR3 runs 13 residues.

This clone appeared once. The chain's CDR3 is CASSPLANENIQYF. As DNA, the CDR3 is TGTGCCAGCTCACCGTTAGCGAACGAAAACATTCAGTACTTC. The V and J genes are TRBV18 and TRBJ2-4; possible D gene TRBD2, 5 bases. Deletions cut 3 bases from V and 5 bases from J, with 11 bases between. The CDR3 totals 14 residues. Germline CDR1 KGHSH, CDR2 LQKENI.

This chain joins TRBV7-8 and TRBJ1-6, with D unclear. Trimming shortened V by 1 base and J by 6 bases, and 4 bases separated the two germline ends. Per germline, CDR1 SGHVS and CDR2 FQNEAQ. This CDR3 contains 13 residues. The chain's CDR3 is CASSLGLNSPLHF. DNA for the CDR3: TGTGCCAGCAGCTTAGGGCTTAATTCACCCCTCCACTTT.

The genes are TRBV7-2 and TRBJ2-5, with D unresolved. With 0 bases removed from V and 5 bases from J, the gap between germline ends came to 7 bases. This CDR3 is 13 amino acids long. Germline CDR1 and CDR2: SGHTA and FQGNSA. CDR3 bases: TGTGCCAGCAGCTTAGCGCGGTGGGAGACCCAGTACTTC. Residues: CASSLARWETQYF.

This chain joins TRBV5-6 and TRBJ2-2, with 7 bases fitting TRBD1. This CDR3 has 16 residues. CDR1 is SGHDT, CDR2 YYEEEE, per germline. J lost 4 bases, V lost 4 bases, and 10 bases had no gene match. In DNA, the CDR3 is TGTGCCAGCAGCCTCTTACGACAGGGTCGCACCGGGGAGCTGTTTTTT. This gives the protein CASSLLRQGRTGELFF.

V and J are TRBV7-8 and TRBJ2-7; TRBD1 aligns across 9 bases. CDR3 length: 15 residues. V was clipped by 5 bases and J by 6 bases; unmatched bases: 11. Germline V gives CDR1 SGHVS, CDR2 FQNEAQ. The CDR3 nucleotides read TGTGCCAGCAGCCTCTCCGGGACAGGGAGCCTCGAGCAGTACTTC. It specifies CASSLSGTGSLEQYF. Variable domain in full (rest from reference TRBV7-8 and TRBJ2-7): GAGVSQSPRYKVAKRGQDVALRCDPISGHVSLFWYQQALGQGPEFLTYFQNEAQLDKSGLPSDRFFAERPEGSVSTLKIQRTQQEDSAVYLCASSLSGTGSLEQYFGPGTRLTVT.

About this clone: A much larger clone differs by one base, so this may be a read error. This chain links TRBV4-2 with TRBJ2-1; 13 bases are shared with TRBD2. The V and J ends lost 5 bases and 5 bases, in that order; junction bases with no gene match: 3. Germline loops: CDR1 LGHNA, CDR2 YNFKEQ. The CDR3 is made up of 15 amino acids. DNA of the CDR3: TGTGCCAGCAGCAAAGGACTAGCGGGGGACAATGAGCAGTTCTTC. The encoded protein is CASSKGLAGDNEQFF.

J is TRBJ1-5 and V is TRBV4-2, with 9 bases identical to TRBD1. The J segment lost 4 bases and the V segment lost 5 bases, leaving 6 bases of the junction unmatched. This CDR3 has 15 amino acids. The germline V gene has CDR1 LGHNA and CDR2 YNFKEQ. The CDR3 here is CASSTTGGENQPQHF. In DNA, the CDR3 is TGTGCCAGCAGCACGACAGGGGGTGAGAATCAGCCCCAGCATTTT.

The rearrangement links TRBV7-2 to TRBJ2-5; TRBD1 is a possible D gene (6 bases). Trimming shortened V by 5 bases and J by 6 bases, and 13 bases separated the two germline ends. The CDR3 has 13 residues. Per the germline V gene, CDR1 is SGHTA and CDR2 is FQGNSA. This CDR3 is CASSVTGLKTQYF. The CDR3 nucleotides read TGTGCCAGCAGCGTTACAGGGTTGAAGACCCAGTACTTC. Full variable domain (outside the CDR3, taken from reference TRBV7-2 and TRBJ2-5): GAGVSQSPSNKVTEKGKDVELRCDPISGHTALYWYRQSLGQGLEFLIYFQGNSAPDKSGLPSDRFSAERTGGSVSTLTIQRTQQEDSAVYLCASSVTGLKTQYFGPGTRLLVL.

The chain couples TRBV19 to TRBJ2-3; 7 nucleotides match TRBD2. Per germline, CDR1 LNHDA and CDR2 SQIVND (reference sequence). The CDR3 consists of 15 residues. The trim removed 6 bases at V and 6 bases at J, leaving 12 bases unmatched. The CDR3 spells CASSSTWRGTDTQYF. DNA of the CDR3: TGTGCCAGTAGCTCCACCTGGCGGGGGACGGATACGCAGTATTTT.

The chain couples TRBV3-1 (or the pseudogene TRBV3-2) to TRBJ1-6, with 7 positions matching TRBD1. V lost 1 base, J lost 3 bases, and 6 bases stayed unmatched. The CDR3 totals 17 residues. From germline, CDR1 is LGHDT and CDR2 YNNKEL (reference sequence). CDR3 sequence: CASSQGGGTVYNSPLHF. CDR3 bases: TGTGCCAGCAGCCAAGGTGGTGGGACAGTCTATAATTCACCCCTCCACTTT.

This clone was picked up a small number of times. CDR3 sequence: CASSPLGNSPLHF. CDR3 sequence (DNA): TGTGCCAGCAGCCCGCTGGGCAATTCACCCCTCCACTTT. J is TRBJ1-6 and V is TRBV7-9; D is ambiguous. This CDR3 comprises 13 residues. V was trimmed by 5 bases and J by 7 bases, leaving 9 bases between them. CDR1 is SEHNR and CDR2 is FQNEAQ in the germline V gene (reference sequence).

The chain uses TRBV5-1 and TRBJ2-2; D is perhaps TRBD1 (6 bases). The CDR3 totals 16 residues. Trimming removed 1 base from V and 5 bases from J, with 15 bases in between. CDR1 and CDR2 (germline): SGHRS, YFSETQ. For the CDR3, the DNA is TGCGCCAGCAGCTTGAGTCTTCATAGGGGGACCGGGGAGCTGTTTTTT. Translating gives CASSLSLHRGTGELFF.